Listed below are T cell receptor beta chains from one sample, sequenced in a study of blood T cell repertoires in COVID-19. Clones were read by immunoSEQ multiplex PCR, and TCRdb kept only the in-frame ones, dropping some. The data contain some 130,000 clones, around 83% of them singletons. Material: peripheral blood. All receptors derive from a human donor in a cohort sampled during active COVID-19. CDR3s include the opening cysteine and the closing phenylalanine or tryptophan. D genes are given only for firm matches. The size field is filled for only some rows; it gives once, few, many or a size class.

>TRBJ2-2|TRBV4-1|NA|NA
CASSPEQGITGELFF
>TRBJ1-2|TRBV9|NA|NA
CASSTNAGYYGYTF
>TRBJ1-6|TRBV4-3|few|NA
CASSQGHGNSPLHF
>TRBJ1-1|TRBV6-5|NA|TRBD1
CASSYLGAGGNTEAFF
>TRBJ2-1|TRBV5-4|NA|NA
CASSPQRPQGDNEQFF
>TRBJ2-7|TRBV11-2|few|TRBD2
CASSWGSWGGNYEQYF
>TRBJ2-7|TRBV27|NA|TRBD1
CASSMTGFEQYF
>TRBJ1-2|TRBV9|once|TRBD1
CASSVSPRRQGSNYGYTF
>TRBJ2-7|TRBV11-3|NA|NA
CASSPEGAYEQYF
>TRBJ1-2|TRBV7-3|NA|NA
CASSASPAPGFYGYTF
>TRBJ2-1|TRBV12-3/TRBV12-4|NA|NA
CASSFAGRGEQFF
>TRBJ2-1|TRBV24-1|NA|TRBD2
CATSPSGGNEQFF
>TRBJ1-1|TRBV12-5|NA|TRBD1
CASGGQASSDAFF
>TRBJ1-1|TRBV5-1|NA|NA
CASSLQALNTEAFF
>TRBJ1-1|TRBV11-3|NA|TRBD1
CASRSQGHEAFF
>TRBJ1-1|TRBV18|NA|NA
CASSPPGMGASAEAFF
>TRBJ1-4|TRBV6-5|NA|TRBD1
CASSSPGTGNEKLFF